Shown below are 24 T cell receptor beta chains from a single sample sequenced in a study of post-analysis software for immune sequencing data. For these TCRs, the target antigens are not known. Study-wide points: There were about 5 TRBV segments more frequent in patients than controls, and TRBV5-6, TRBV5-1 and TRBV20-1 were among them.

Prepared libraries of TCR beta cDNA carried unique molecular identifiers. Using its own MiXCR run on the PCR reads, TCRdb lists one record per CDR3 protein. The table lists fewer than 850,000 distinct CDR3 sequences, roughly 50% of them singletons, with 4.9% in the top ten. Sequencing used blood. These receptors all come from a girl between 10 and 17 years old with multiple sclerosis.

The V and J genes are TRBV20-1 and TRBJ2-3; weak D call: TRBD2 (6 bases). V gave up 6 bases and J gave up 1 base, with 17 bases separating them. Germline assignment: CDR1 DFQATT and CDR2 SNEGSKA (reference sequence). This CDR3 is 15 amino acids long. The CDR3 DNA sequence: TGCAGTGCAATAGAAGAAAGGGAGGGCACAGATACGCAGTATTTT. It codes for CSAIEEREGTDTQYF.

This clonotype has only one observation. A read error may account for a junction end that differs from germline. The chain employs TRBV20-1 and TRBJ2-3, with 11 positions matching TRBD2. The germline gives CDR1 DFQATT, CDR2 SNEGSKA (reference sequence). The CDR3 length is 19 residues. CDR3 sequence: CSTRVIRSSGRVGTDTQYF. In DNA, the CDR3 is TGCAGTACTAGAGTTATTCGAAGTAGCGGGAGGGTTGGCACAGATACGCAGTATTTT.

This sequence joins TRBV18 and TRBJ2-3; maybe TRBD2 (6 bases). Deletions cut 0 bases from V and 8 bases from J, with 6 bases between. This CDR3 is built from 12 residues. From germline, CDR1 is KGHSH and CDR2 LQKENI. The CDR3 DNA sequence: TGTGCCAGCTCACCACCGGAGGGTACGCAGTATTTT. Protein: CASSPPEGTQYF. The whole variable domain, filled in from reference TRBV18 and TRBJ2-3, reads NAGVMQNPRHLVRRRGQEARLRCSPMKGHSHVYWYRQLPEEGLKFMVYLQKENIIDESGMPKERFSAEFPKEGPSILRIQQVVRGDSAAYFCASSPPEGTQYFGPGTRLTVL.

The J gene is TRBJ1-5, the V gene TRBV12-3 or TRBV12-4, with TRBD1 matching 11 bases. The length of the CDR3 is 18 residues. The junction had 9 bases not matched to a gene; V was cut back by 3 bases and J by 2 bases. The CDR3 sequence is CASSFFPGQGVRNQPQHF. The CDR3 nucleotides are TGTGCCAGCAGTTTTTTCCCGGGACAGGGGGTTCGCAATCAGCCCCAGCATTTT.

The J gene is TRBJ2-4, the V gene TRBV7-8; TRBD1 agrees at 11 bases. Germline V gene lookup returns CDR1 SGHVS and CDR2 FQNEAQ. V lost 4 bases to trimming and J lost 14 bases; unmatched junction nucleotides: 16. This CDR3 spans 16 amino acids. DNA for the CDR3: TGTGCCAGCAGCTCCCAGTTGTTAGGGACAGGGGGTGGGAAGTACTTC. It encodes CASSSQLLGTGGGKYF.

This clonotype came up a few times. The chain is built from TRBV20-1 and TRBJ2-7; 7 bases match TRBD1. J gave up 0 bases and V 6 bases, and 14 bases lay outside the gene matches. The CDR3 covers 16 residues. The germline V gene has CDR1 DFQATT and CDR2 SNEGSKA (reference sequence). CDR3 region: CSALIRRDSSSYEQYF. Here the CDR3 DNA reads TGCAGTGCCCTTATACGCCGGGACAGCAGCTCCTACGAGCAGTACTTC.

This clonotype was recorded a few times. The J gene is TRBJ2-1, the V gene TRBV10-3, with TRBD1 matching over 10 bases. This CDR3 has 17 amino acids. Germline loops: CDR1 ENHRY, CDR2 SYGVKD. V shed 7 bases and J 2 bases; nucleotides not matched to a gene: 11. The CDR3 sequence: CAINPGTGVGAYNEQFF. The CDR3 bases are TGTGCCATCAACCCCGGGACAGGGGTGGGGGCCTACAATGAGCAGTTCTTC.

The chain carries TRBV28 and TRBJ1-4; D is ambiguous. The ends were cut back, 4 bases at V and 4 bases at J, with 16 bases in the middle. The CDR3 sequence is 16 residues long. Germline V CDR1 and CDR2: MDHEN, SYDVKM. The DNA of the CDR3 is TGTGCCAGCAGTTCGTTGCAGGAGATAAATAATGAAAAACTGTTTTTT. Translated: CASSSLQEINNEKLFF.

This clonotype was found once. The genes are TRBV21-1 and TRBJ2-1; TRBD1 was called by the table and not checked on the DNA. TRBV21-1 represents a pseudogene. The CDR3 runs to 19 residues. The CDR3 region is CASISTRWAGDGKGNEQFF. Written as DNA, the CDR3 is TGTGCCAGCATTTCGACCAGGTGGGCAGGGGATGGAAAAGGCAATGAGCAGTTCTTC.

This clonotype has just a few counts. The chain carries TRBV12-3 or TRBV12-4 and TRBJ2-5, with TRBD2 matching over 8 bases. CDR3 length: 15 amino acids. With 5 bases clipped from V and 2 bases from J, the junction kept 7 bases outside the gene matches. The CDR3 nucleotides are TGTGCCAGCAGTAAGATACTAGCGGATCAAGAGACCCAGTACTTC. It specifies CASSKILADQETQYF.

This clonotype was counted a few times. The V gene is TRBV7-2, the J gene TRBJ1-2, with no clear D. The V end was cut by 0 bases, the J end by 8 bases, with 10 bases between. The CDR3 runs to 13 residues. The germline V gene has CDR1 SGHTA and CDR2 FQGNSA. CDR3 amino acids: CASSLALPKGYTF. DNA of the CDR3: TGTGCCAGCAGCTTAGCGCTGCCTAAAGGCTACACCTTC.

The CDR3 here is CASGTDRGIYNEQFF. For the CDR3, the DNA is TGTGCCAGCGGGACGGACAGGGGAATCTACAATGAGCAGTTCTTC. This chain links TRBV27 with TRBJ2-1; 9 bases are shared with TRBD1. The ends lost 8 bases at V and 3 bases at J; junction bases unmatched: 8. CDR1 is MNHEY and CDR2 is SMNVEV in the germline V gene (reference sequence). The CDR3 consists of 15 residues.

This clonotype was seen a handful of times. The gene calls are TRBV29-1 and TRBJ2-1; 9 bases are shared with TRBD1. V lost 4 bases, J lost 0 bases, and 7 bases stayed unmatched. The CDR3 contains 16 residues. Germline CDR1 SQVTM, CDR2 ANQGSEA. The CDR3 region has the DNA TGCAGCGTTGGCGGACAGGGGACGAGCTCCTACAATGAGCAGTTCTTC. Translating gives CSVGGQGTSSYNEQFF.

The chain couples TRBV14 to TRBJ2-5; 7 nucleotides agree with TRBD1. The CDR3 extends over 16 amino acids. Trimming took 3 bases from V and 4 from J; bases not matched to a gene: 11. CDR1 and CDR2 (germline): SGHDN, FVKESK. The CDR3 sequence: CASSQLDRESAETQYF. CDR3 in DNA: TGTGCCAGCAGCCAGCTCGACAGGGAATCAGCAGAGACCCAGTACTTC.

The chain carries TRBV4-1 and TRBJ1-4, with D maybe TRBD1 (6 bases). V lost 4 bases and J 7 bases, leaving 13 bases between the germline ends. CDR1 and CDR2 from the germline V gene are MGHRA and YSYEKL. The CDR3 spans 14 residues. The CDR3 DNA is TGCGCCAGCAGCCCCGAGGGGGGAGGTGAAAAACTGTTTTTT. Its protein is CASSPEGGGEKLFF.

This clonotype turned up a few times. The chain recombines TRBV5-5 with TRBJ2-4; D is uncertain. The J call may not be correct, given that the DNA end is closer to TRBJ2-7. The CDR3 has 12 residues. CDR1 and CDR2 from the germline V gene are SGHKS and YYEKEE (reference sequence). The CDR3 sequence: CASSPNFYEQYF. The CDR3 bases are TGTGCCAGCAGCCCCAACTTTTACGAGCAGTACTTC.

V and J are TRBV12-3 or TRBV12-4 and TRBJ2-3; 9 bases are a match to TRBD2. With V trimmed by 6 bases and J by 4 bases, 8 bases remained unmatched. The CDR3 sequence is 15 residues long. The CDR3 nucleotides are TGTGCCAGCAGCTTCAGCGGGAGGATCGCAGATACGCAGTATTTT. It yields the protein CASSFSGRIADTQYF.

The chain uses TRBV12-3 or TRBV12-4 and TRBJ2-3; D is possibly TRBD2 (6 bases). Trimming stripped 10 bases from V and 4 bases from J, with 21 bases between. CDR3 size: 15 residues. The CDR3 protein is CATRMGGPSADTQYF. CDR3 DNA: TGTGCCACCAGAATGGGAGGACCTAGCGCAGATACGCAGTATTTT.

The chain couples TRBV15 to TRBJ2-2, with 8 bases matching TRBD1. The germline V gene has CDR1 LNHNV and CDR2 YYDKDF (reference sequence). The V segment lost 3 bases and the J segment 4 bases; nucleotides outside the gene matches: 1. The CDR3 has 14 amino acids. The CDR3 DNA sequence: TGTGCCACCAGCAGGGACAGGGCCACCGGGGAGCTGTTTTTT. Translation gives CATSRDRATGELFF.

There are many counts of this clonotype. The chain employs TRBV20-1 and TRBJ2-7, with 11 positions matching TRBD1. Germline V CDR1 and CDR2: DFQATT, SNEGSKA (reference sequence). This CDR3 contains 14 residues. J lost 3 bases, V lost 0 bases, and 1 base had no gene match. For the CDR3, the DNA is TGCAGTGCTAGAGATGGGACAGGGGGCTACGAGCAGTACTTC. It yields the protein CSARDGTGGYEQYF.

The V and J genes are TRBV20-1 and TRBJ2-3, with 13 positions matching TRBD2. This CDR3 is built from 16 residues. Trimming cost V 5 bases and J 0 bases; bases outside gene matches: 5. In germline, CDR1 is DFQATT, CDR2 SNEGSKA (reference sequence). CDR3 sequence reads: CSALLAGGPSTDTQYF. DNA for the CDR3: TGCAGTGCTTTACTAGCGGGAGGGCCTAGCACAGATACGCAGTATTTT.

The chain recombines TRBV9 with TRBJ1-2; no clear D. The germline V gene has CDR1 SGDLS and CDR2 YYNGEE. This CDR3 has 14 amino acids. Trimming took 0 bases from V and 2 from J, leaving 8 bases between them. CDR3 sequence (DNA): TGTGCCAGCAGCGTAGGAGCGGACAACTATGGCTACACCTTC. Encoded protein: CASSVGADNYGYTF.

This rearrangement joins TRBV11-1 to TRBJ2-1, with a weak D call TRBD2 (6 bases). CDR3 length: 16 amino acids. In germline, CDR1 is SGHAT, CDR2 FQDESV (reference sequence). The V gene lost 3 bases and the J gene lost 2 bases, with 14 bases spanning the gap. The CDR3 region has the DNA TGTGCCAGCAGCTTCCGGGACTTCCGACCCTACAATGAGCAGTTCTTC. It translates to CASSFRDFRPYNEQFF.

The V and J genes are TRBV4-3 and TRBJ2-3, with D possibly being TRBD2 (5 bases). Germline V CDR1 and CDR2: LGHNA, YSLEER. Trimming left V 4 bases short and J 0 bases short, with 23 bases between. There are 19 residues in the CDR3. The CDR3 sequence: CASSRETTPSGLSTDTQYF. The DNA of the CDR3 is TGCGCCAGCAGCCGAGAGACTACCCCCTCAGGCCTTAGCACAGATACGCAGTATTTT.